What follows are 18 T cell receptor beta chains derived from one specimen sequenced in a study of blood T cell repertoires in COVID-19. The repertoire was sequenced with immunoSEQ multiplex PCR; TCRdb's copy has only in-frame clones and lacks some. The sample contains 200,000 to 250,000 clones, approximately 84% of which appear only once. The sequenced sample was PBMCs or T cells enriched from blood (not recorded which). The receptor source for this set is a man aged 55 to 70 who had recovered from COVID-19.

CDR3 bases: TGTGCCAGCAGCTTGCCGGGACAGGGTTCCCTTGAGACCCAGTACTTC. Amino acid sequence: CASSLPGQGSLETQYF. The chain joins TRBV5-4 to TRBJ2-5; 9 bases match TRBD1. The germline V gene encodes CDR1 SGHNT and CDR2 YYREEE (reference sequence). The ends lost 1 base at V and 5 bases at J; junction bases unmatched: 9. CDR3 length: 16 residues.

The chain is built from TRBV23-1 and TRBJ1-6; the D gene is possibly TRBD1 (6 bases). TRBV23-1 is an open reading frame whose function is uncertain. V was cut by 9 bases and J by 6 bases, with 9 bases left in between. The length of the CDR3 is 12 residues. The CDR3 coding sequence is TGCGCCAGGGACAGCCCTAATTCACCCCTCCACTTT. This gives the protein CARDSPNSPLHF.

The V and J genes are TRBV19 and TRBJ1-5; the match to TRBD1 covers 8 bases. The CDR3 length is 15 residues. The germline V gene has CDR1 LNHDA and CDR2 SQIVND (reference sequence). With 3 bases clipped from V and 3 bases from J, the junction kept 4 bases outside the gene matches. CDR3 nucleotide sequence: TGTGCCAGTAGTATGCCGGGACAGGTCAATCAGCCCCAGCATTTT. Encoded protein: CASSMPGQVNQPQHF.

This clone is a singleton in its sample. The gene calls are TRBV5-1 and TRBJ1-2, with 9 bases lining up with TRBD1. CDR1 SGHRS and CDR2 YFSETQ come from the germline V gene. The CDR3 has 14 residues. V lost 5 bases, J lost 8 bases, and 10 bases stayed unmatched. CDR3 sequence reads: CASSYAGTGWGYTF. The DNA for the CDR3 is TGCGCCAGCAGTTATGCCGGGACAGGGTGGGGCTACACCTTC.

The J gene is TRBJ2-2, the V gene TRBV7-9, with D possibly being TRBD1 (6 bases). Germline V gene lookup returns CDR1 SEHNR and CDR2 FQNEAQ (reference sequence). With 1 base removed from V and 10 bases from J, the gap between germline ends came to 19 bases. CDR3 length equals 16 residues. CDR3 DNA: TGTGCCAGCAGCTTAGTAGGGGGTGGGACCCCGGAGGAGCTGTTTTTT. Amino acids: CASSLVGGGTPEELFF. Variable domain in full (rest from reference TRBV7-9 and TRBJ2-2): DTGVSQNPRHKITKRGQNVTFRCDPISEHNRLYWYRQTLGQGPEFLTYFQNEAQLEKSRLLSDRFSAERPKGSFSTLEIQRTEQGDSAMYLCASSLVGGGTPEELFFGEGSRLTVL.

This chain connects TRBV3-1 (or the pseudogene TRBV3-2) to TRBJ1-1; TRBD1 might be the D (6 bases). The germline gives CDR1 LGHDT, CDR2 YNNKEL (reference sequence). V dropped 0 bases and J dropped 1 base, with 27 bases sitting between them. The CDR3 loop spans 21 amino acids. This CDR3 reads CASSQEITGWGPDQTNTEAFF. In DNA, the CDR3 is TGTGCCAGCAGCCAAGAAATCACAGGCTGGGGGCCTGACCAAACGAACACTGAAGCTTTCTTT.

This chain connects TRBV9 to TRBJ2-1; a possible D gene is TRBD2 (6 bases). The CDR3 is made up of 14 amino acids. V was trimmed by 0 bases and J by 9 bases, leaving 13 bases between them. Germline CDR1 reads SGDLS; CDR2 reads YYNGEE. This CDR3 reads CASSVGWVGGEQFF. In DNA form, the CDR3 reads TGTGCCAGCAGCGTAGGATGGGTCGGGGGTGAGCAGTTCTTC. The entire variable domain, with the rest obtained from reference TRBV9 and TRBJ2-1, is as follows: DSGVTQTPKHLITATGQRVTLRCSPRSGDLSVYWYQQSLDQGLQFLIQYYNGEERAKGNILERFSAQQFPDLHSELNLSSLELGDSALYFCASSVGWVGGEQFFGPGTRLTVL.

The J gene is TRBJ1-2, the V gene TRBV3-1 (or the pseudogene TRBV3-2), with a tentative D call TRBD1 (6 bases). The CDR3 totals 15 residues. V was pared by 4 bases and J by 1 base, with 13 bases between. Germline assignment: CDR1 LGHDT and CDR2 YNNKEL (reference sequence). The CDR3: CASSLPGQSNYGYTF. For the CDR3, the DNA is TGTGCCAGCAGCCTTCCGGGACAAAGTAACTATGGCTACACCTTC.

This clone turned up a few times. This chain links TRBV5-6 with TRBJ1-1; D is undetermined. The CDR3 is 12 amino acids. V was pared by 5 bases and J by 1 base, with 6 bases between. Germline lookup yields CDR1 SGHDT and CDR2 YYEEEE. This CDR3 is CASSHGNTEAFF. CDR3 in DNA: TGTGCCAGCAGTCACGGGAACACTGAAGCTTTCTTT.

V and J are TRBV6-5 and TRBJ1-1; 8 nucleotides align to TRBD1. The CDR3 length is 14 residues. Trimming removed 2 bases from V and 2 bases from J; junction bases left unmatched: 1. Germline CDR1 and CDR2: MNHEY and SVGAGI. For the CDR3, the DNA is TGTGCCAGCAGTTACGCAGGGGGCAACACTGAAGCTTTCTTT. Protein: CASSYAGGNTEAFF.

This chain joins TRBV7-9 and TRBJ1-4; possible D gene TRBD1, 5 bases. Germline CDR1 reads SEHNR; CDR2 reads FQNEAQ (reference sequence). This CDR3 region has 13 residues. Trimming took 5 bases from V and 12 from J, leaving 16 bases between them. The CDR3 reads CASSPEGAGELFF. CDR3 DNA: TGTGCCAGCAGCCCCGAAGGGGCGGGGGAACTGTTTTTT.

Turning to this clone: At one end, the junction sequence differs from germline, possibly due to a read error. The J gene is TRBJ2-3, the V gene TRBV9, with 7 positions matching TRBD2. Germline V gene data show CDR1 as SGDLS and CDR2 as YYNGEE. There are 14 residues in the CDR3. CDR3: CASSDKTSIDTQYF. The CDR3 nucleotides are TGTGCCAGCAGTGACAAGACTAGCATAGATACGCAGTATTTT.

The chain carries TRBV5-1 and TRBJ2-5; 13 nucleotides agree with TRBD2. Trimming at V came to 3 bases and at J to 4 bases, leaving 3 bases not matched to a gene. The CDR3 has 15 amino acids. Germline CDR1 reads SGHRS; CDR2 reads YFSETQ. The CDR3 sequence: CASSSGLAGVETQYF. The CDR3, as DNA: TGCGCCAGCAGCTCCGGACTAGCGGGGGTAGAGACCCAGTACTTC.

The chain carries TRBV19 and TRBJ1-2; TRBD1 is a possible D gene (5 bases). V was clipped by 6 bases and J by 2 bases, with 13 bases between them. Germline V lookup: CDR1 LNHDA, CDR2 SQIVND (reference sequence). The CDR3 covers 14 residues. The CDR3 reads CASRELAGNYGYTF. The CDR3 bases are TGTGCCAGTAGGGAGTTGGCAGGGAACTATGGCTACACCTTC.

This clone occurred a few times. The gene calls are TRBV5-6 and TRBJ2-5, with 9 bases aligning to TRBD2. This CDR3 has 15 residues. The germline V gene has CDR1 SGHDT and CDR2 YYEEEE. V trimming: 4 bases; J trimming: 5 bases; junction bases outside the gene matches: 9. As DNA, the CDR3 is TGTGCCAGCAGCCCCCTAGCGGGGCTGGAGGAGACCCAGTACTTC. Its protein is CASSPLAGLEETQYF. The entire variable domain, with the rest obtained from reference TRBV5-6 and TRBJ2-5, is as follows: DAGVTQSPTHLIKTRGQQVTLRCSPKSGHDTVSWYQQALGQGPQFIFQYYEEEERQRGNFPDRFSGHQFPNYSSELNVNALLLGDSALYLCASSPLAGLEETQYFGPGTRLLVL.

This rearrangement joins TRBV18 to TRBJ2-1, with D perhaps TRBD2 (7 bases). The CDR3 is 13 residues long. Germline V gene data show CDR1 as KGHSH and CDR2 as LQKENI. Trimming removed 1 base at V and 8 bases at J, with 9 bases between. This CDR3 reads CASSPRGGDEQFF. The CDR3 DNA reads TGTGCCAGCTCACCACGGGGGGGCGATGAGCAGTTCTTC.

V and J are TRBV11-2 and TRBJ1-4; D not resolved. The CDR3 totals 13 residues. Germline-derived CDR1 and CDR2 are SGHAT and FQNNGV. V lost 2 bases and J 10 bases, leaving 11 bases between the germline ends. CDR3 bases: TGTGCCAGCAGCTTAAGTCGGGAGAGAAAACTGTTTTTT. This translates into CASSLSRERKLFF.

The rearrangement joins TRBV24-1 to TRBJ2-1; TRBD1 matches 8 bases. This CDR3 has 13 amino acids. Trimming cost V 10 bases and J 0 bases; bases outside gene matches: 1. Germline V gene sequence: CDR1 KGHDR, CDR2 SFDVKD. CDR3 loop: CATTGGSYNEQFF. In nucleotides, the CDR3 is TGTGCCACTACAGGGGGCTCCTACAATGAGCAGTTCTTC.